The 10 T cell receptor beta chains below all came from one sample that was sequenced in a study of STAT3 mutations in large granular lymphocyte leukemia. For these receptors, no antigen is known. Study results and caveats: At least one immunodominant TCR beta clonotype appeared in every T-cell large granular lymphocyte leukemia patient.

Repertoires were generated with immunoSEQ multiplex PCR, while TCRdb's copy carries only in-frame clones and drops some. Among around 15,000 clones, about 93% were seen once, and the ten largest hold 8.5% to 10%. Input material: peripheral blood mononuclear cells. All receptors derive from a woman in her forties or fifties with T-cell large granular lymphocyte leukemia. Some clones in this sample may be carry-over from other donors' samples.

This clone was found once. The chain combines TRBV19 with TRBJ1-5; TRBD1 matches 10 bases. J was trimmed by 5 bases and V by 5 bases; bases with no gene match: 6. The CDR3 runs to 15 residues. Germline CDR1 reads LNHDA; CDR2 reads SQIVND (reference sequence). Here the CDR3 DNA reads TGTGCCAGTAGTCCCCTGACAGGGGGCTATCAGCCCCAGCATTTT. Translating it yields CASSPLTGGYQPQHF.

This sequence joins TRBV12-5 and TRBJ1-1, with D uncertain. V was clipped by 0 bases and J by 1 base, with 12 bases between them. The CDR3 is 16 amino acids. The germline gives CDR1 LGHNT, CDR2 FRNRAP. The CDR3 nucleotides are TGTGCTAGTGGTTTGGTAATCCGGCGGGAGAACACTGAAGCTTTCTTT. Residues: CASGLVIRRENTEAFF.

The gene calls are TRBV15 and TRBJ2-6; no firm D call. This CDR3 is built from 18 residues. Trimming stripped 0 bases from V and 0 bases from J, with 12 bases between. The germline CDR1 and CDR2 sequences are LNHNV and YYDKDF (reference sequence). The CDR3 region is CATSREQITFSGANVLTF. The CDR3 DNA sequence: TGTGCCACCAGCAGAGAGCAGATTACCTTCTCTGGGGCCAACGTCCTGACTTTC.

The chain has TRBV12-5 and TRBJ2-1; weak D call: TRBD2 (5 bases). Germline CDR1 is LGHNT and CDR2 is FRNRAP. This CDR3 comprises 18 residues. Trimming cost V 1 base and J 1 base, with 17 bases left between them. CDR3 protein: CASGLDLGSATSYNEQFF. CDR3 sequence (DNA): TGTGCTAGTGGTTTGGACCTCGGTAGCGCGACTTCCTACAATGAGCAGTTCTTC.

This chain links TRBV7-9 with TRBJ1-2, with 9 bases identical to TRBD1. V shed 1 base and J 3 bases; nucleotides not matched to a gene: 6. Germline V gene data show CDR1 as SEHNR and CDR2 as FQNEAQ (reference sequence). This CDR3 is 16 amino acids long. The CDR3 spells CASSLVGQGGYYGYTF. The CDR3 DNA reads TGTGCCAGCAGCTTAGTGGGACAGGGAGGATACTATGGCTACACCTTC.

The V and J genes are TRBV9 and TRBJ1-2; D is unresolved. Germline CDR1 is SGDLS and CDR2 is YYNGEE. CDR3 length: 15 amino acids. V lost 4 bases, J lost 4 bases, and 17 bases lay in between. The CDR3 reads CASSSWAKDGYGYTF. CDR3 DNA sequence: TGTGCCAGCAGCTCCTGGGCCAAGGATGGCTATGGCTACACCTTC.

CDR3 sequence reads: CASSLGGGGETQYF. CDR3 DNA: TGTGCCAGCAGTTTAGGAGGAGGGGGGGAGACCCAGTACTTC. The chain employs TRBV27 and TRBJ2-5; D is perhaps TRBD1 or TRBD2 (6 bases each). From germline, CDR1 is MNHEY and CDR2 SMNVEV (reference sequence). CDR3 size: 14 residues. V was cut by 2 bases and J by 5 bases, with 12 bases left in between.

The chain is built from TRBV27 and TRBJ2-7; 10 bases are a match to TRBD2. This CDR3 comprises 16 residues. With 7 bases clipped from V and 4 bases from J, the junction kept 13 bases outside the gene matches. Germline CDR1 reads MNHEY; CDR2 reads SMNVEV (reference sequence). CDR3 sequence: CASTPKSTSGIYEQYF. The CDR3 DNA is TGTGCCAGCACCCCTAAGTCTACTAGCGGGATTTACGAGCAGTACTTC.

J is TRBJ2-6 and V is TRBV19; D unresolved. The V gene lost 3 bases and the J gene lost 1 base, with 7 bases spanning the gap. This CDR3 has 15 amino acids. Germline V gives CDR1 LNHDA, CDR2 SQIVND (reference sequence). The CDR3 DNA reads as TGTGCCAGTAGTATCGGGCGGTCTGGGGCCAACGTCCTGACTTTC. Translated: CASSIGRSGANVLTF.

The chain employs TRBV6-5 and TRBJ1-2; D is unresolved. V dropped 6 bases and J dropped 2 bases, with 10 bases sitting between them. The CDR3 loop spans 13 amino acids. Germline CDR1 is MNHEY and CDR2 is SVGAGI. CDR3: CASSRGRNYGYTF. The CDR3 DNA is TGTGCCAGCAGCCGAGGACGGAACTATGGCTACACCTTC.